The clone carrying this T cell receptor beta chain has a count of ten or more. Its antigen remains unknown. Library construction for TCR beta used iRepertoire HTBI primers and Arm-PCR of CDR3 regions. TCRdb called the multiplex PCR reads again in MiXCR, with one record for every CDR3 protein. The sample lists 310,000 or so distinct CDR3 sequences, around 20% occurring once. The source of the sample is a study of regulatory T cells in long-lasting Graves disease. Study-wide points: Reduced TCR diversity was observed in persistent Graves' patients versus newly diagnosed patients. Repertoires from persistent disease leaned toward TRBV28, TRBJ1-2 and TRBJ2-5.

Germline-derived CDR1 and CDR2 are SGHTA and FQGNSA. V dropped 2 bases and J dropped 9; count of bases not matched to a gene: 4. This CDR3 is 14 amino acids long. Specified time point: persistent/refractory GD, antithyroid drugs over 5 years with positive TRAb. PBMCs were the source of the RNA used for TCR sequencing. The sequenced sample was peripheral blood mononuclear cells (PBMCs), obtained when the disease was refractory, from a patient treated with antithyroid drugs. The gene calls are TRBV7-2 and TRBJ1-6, with 7 nucleotides matching TRBD1. This sequence was found in a female donor with Graves disease. The CDR3 DNA reads as TGTGCCAGCAGCTTACGACAGGGTGGTTCACCCCTCCACTTT. Its translation is CASSLRQGGSPLHF.